These 5 T cell receptor beta chains came from one sample sequenced in a study of shared clonotypes between healthy human individuals. Sequencing used immunoSEQ multiplex PCR; TCRdb keeps in-frame clones, though not all of them. The table shows over 100,000 clones, with approximately 70% occurring only once. Sequencing was carried out using memory CD8+ T cells sorted from blood. Subset denoted: CD45RO+ cells pooled with CCR7-negative TemRA cells. These receptors originate from a woman in her twenties or thirties in good health.

In this sample, this clone turned up a few times. The chain uses TRBV11-2 and TRBJ1-1, with D maybe TRBD1 (6 bases). V gave up 4 bases and J gave up 4 bases, with 22 bases separating them. Germline loops: CDR1 SGHAT, CDR2 FQNNGV. The CDR3 is 17 residues long. CDR3 in DNA: TGTGCCAGCAGCTATCCCCCTCGGGGCAGGGGAGGCACTGAAGCTTTCTTT. Amino acids: CASSYPPRGRGGTEAFF. Combining the CDR3 with reference TRBV11-2 and TRBJ1-1 gives the whole variable domain EAGVAQSPRYKIIEKRQSVAFWCNPISGHATLYWYQQILGQGPKLLIQFQNNGVVDDSQLPKDRFSAERLKGVDSTLKIQPAKLEDSAVYLCASSYPPRGRGGTEAFFGQGTRLTVV.

V usage is TRBV21-1 and J usage is TRBJ2-7; TRBD1 is the table's D call, not checked against the DNA. TRBV21-1 is tagged as a pseudogene. This CDR3 contains 15 residues. The CDR3 DNA is TGTGCCAGTGGGCACGGCCAACCCTTTGGCTACGAGCAGTACTTC. Its translation is CASGHGQPFGYEQYF.

This clone was seen a handful of times. The chain is built from TRBV19 and TRBJ1-5; no reliable D call. V was clipped by 7 bases and J by 2 bases, with 9 bases between them. In germline, CDR1 is LNHDA, CDR2 SQIVND (reference sequence). CDR3 size: 13 residues. The CDR3 sequence: CASTLLGNQPQHF. CDR3 in DNA: TGTGCCAGTACTTTATTGGGCAATCAGCCCCAGCATTTT.

This clone has a handful of counts. This chain uses TRBV15 with TRBJ1-1; D gene ambiguous. The germline V gene encodes CDR1 LNHNV and CDR2 YYDKDF (reference sequence). The CDR3 runs to 14 residues. V gave up 0 bases and J gave up 9 bases, with 14 bases separating them. The CDR3 loop reads CATSRDRESSKAFF. The CDR3 DNA follows: TGTGCCACCAGCAGAGATCGGGAGTCCAGCAAAGCTTTCTTT.

The chain is built from TRBV27 and TRBJ2-1; D remains unclear. The germline CDR1 and CDR2 sequences are MNHEY and SMNVEV (reference sequence). The CDR3 totals 14 residues. V lost 6 bases, J lost 8 bases, and 17 bases lay in between. The CDR3 protein is CASRSLGSTDEQFF. The CDR3 coding sequence is TGTGCCAGCAGATCCCTGGGTAGTACGGATGAGCAGTTCTTC.